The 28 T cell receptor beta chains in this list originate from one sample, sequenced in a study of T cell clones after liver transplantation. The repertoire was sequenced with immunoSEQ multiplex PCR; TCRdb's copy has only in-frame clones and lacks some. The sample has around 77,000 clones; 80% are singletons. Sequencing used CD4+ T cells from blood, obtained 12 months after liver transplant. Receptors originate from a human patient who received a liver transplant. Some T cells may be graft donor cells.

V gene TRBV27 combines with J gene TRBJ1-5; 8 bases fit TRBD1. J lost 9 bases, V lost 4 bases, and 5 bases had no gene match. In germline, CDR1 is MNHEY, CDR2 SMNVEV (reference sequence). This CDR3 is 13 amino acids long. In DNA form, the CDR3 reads TGTGCCAGCAGTTCGACAGGGGCAGGGCCCCAGCATTTT. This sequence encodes CASSSTGAGPQHF.

CDR3 loop: CASSPELSGANVLTF. DNA of the CDR3: TGTGCCAGCTCACCTGAGTTGAGTGGGGCCAACGTCCTGACTTTC. V gene TRBV18 combines with J gene TRBJ2-6; D gene uncertain. The CDR3 runs to 15 residues. Germline-derived CDR1 and CDR2 are KGHSH and LQKENI. Trimming stripped 3 bases from V and 3 bases from J, with 9 bases between. The variable domain in full, completed from reference TRBV18 and TRBJ2-6, reads NAGVMQNPRHLVRRRGQEARLRCSPMKGHSHVYWYRQLPEEGLKFMVYLQKENIIDESGMPKERFSAEFPKEGPSILRIQQVVRGDSAAYFCASSPELSGANVLTFGAGSRLTVL.

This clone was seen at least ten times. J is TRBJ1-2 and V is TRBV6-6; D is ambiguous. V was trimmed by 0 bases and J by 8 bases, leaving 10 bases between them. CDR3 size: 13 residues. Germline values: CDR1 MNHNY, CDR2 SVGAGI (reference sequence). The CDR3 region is CASSYSERRGYTF. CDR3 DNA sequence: TGTGCCAGCAGTTACTCGGAAAGGAGGGGCTACACCTTC.

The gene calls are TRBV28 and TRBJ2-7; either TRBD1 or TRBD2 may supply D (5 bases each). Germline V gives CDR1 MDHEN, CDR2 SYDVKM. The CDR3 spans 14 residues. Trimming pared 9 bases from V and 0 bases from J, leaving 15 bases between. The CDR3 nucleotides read TGTGCCAGTGTGGCCGGGACCAGCTCCTACGAGCAGTACTTC. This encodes CASVAGTSSYEQYF.

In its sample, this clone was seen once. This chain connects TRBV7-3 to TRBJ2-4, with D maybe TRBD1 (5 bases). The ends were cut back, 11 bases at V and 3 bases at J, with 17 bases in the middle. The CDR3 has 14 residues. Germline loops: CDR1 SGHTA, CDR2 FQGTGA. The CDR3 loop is CAHTQTDNKNIQYF. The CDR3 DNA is TGTGCCCACACTCAGACAGACAACAAAAACATTCAGTACTTC.

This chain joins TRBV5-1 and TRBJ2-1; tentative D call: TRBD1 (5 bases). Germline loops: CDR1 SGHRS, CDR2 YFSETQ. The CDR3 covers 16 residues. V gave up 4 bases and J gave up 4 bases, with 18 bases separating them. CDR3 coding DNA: TGCGCCAGCAGCATAGTAACAGGTCTCCCTTACAATGAGCAGTTCTTC. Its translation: CASSIVTGLPYNEQFF. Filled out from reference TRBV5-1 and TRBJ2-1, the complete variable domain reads KAGVTQTPRYLIKTRGQQVTLSCSPISGHRSVSWYQQTPGQGLQFLFEYFSETQRNKGNFPGRFSGRQFSNSRSEMNVSTLELGDSALYLCASSIVTGLPYNEQFFGPGTRLTVL.

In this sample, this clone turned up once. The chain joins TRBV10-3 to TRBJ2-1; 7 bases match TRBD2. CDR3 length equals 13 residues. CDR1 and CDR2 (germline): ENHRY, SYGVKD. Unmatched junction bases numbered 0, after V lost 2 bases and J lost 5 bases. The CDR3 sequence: CAISERGDNEQFF. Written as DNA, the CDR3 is TGTGCCATCAGTGAGCGGGGGGACAATGAGCAGTTCTTC.

Here the CDR3 reads CASRQTENYGYTF. The DNA for the CDR3 is TGTGCCAGCAGACAAACAGAAAACTATGGCTACACCTTC. V gene TRBV6-6 combines with J gene TRBJ1-2; D remains unclear. V lost 6 bases and J lost 2, with 10 bases in between. In germline, CDR1 is MNHNY, CDR2 SVGAGI (reference sequence). This CDR3 has 13 amino acids.

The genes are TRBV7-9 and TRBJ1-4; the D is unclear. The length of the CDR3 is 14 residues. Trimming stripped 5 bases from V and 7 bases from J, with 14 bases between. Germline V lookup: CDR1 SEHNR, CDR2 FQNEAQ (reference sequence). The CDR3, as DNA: TGTGCCAGCAGCCCCCCCGGCGGCGGTGAAAAACTGTTTTTT. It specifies CASSPPGGGEKLFF.

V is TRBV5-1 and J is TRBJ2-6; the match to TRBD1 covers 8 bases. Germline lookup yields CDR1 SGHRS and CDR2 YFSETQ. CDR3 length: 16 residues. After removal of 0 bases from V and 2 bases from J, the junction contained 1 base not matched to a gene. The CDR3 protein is CASSLAGGAGANVLTF. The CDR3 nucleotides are TGCGCCAGCAGCTTGGCAGGGGGCGCTGGGGCCAACGTCCTGACTTTC.

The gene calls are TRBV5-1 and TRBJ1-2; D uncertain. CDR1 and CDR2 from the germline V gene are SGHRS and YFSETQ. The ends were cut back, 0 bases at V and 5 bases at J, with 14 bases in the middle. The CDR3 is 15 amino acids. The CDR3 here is CASSLAVELSYGYTF. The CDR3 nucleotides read TGCGCCAGCAGCTTGGCCGTAGAGCTGTCGTATGGCTACACCTTC.

CDR3 DNA: TGTGCCAGCAGCTTGAATTTCGTCCAAGAGACCCAGTACTTC. Protein sequence: CASSLNFVQETQYF. The chain carries TRBV7-6 and TRBJ2-5; no clear D. This CDR3 region has 14 residues. V lost 3 bases and J 1 base, leaving 9 bases between the germline ends. Germline lookup yields CDR1 SGHVS and CDR2 FNYEAQ.

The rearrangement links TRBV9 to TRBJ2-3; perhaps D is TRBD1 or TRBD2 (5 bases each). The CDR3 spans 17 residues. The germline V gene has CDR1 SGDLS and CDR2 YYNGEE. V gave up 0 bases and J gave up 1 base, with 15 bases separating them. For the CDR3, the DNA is TGTGCCAGCAGCGTAGTGGCGATGGGGCGGGGCACAGATACGCAGTATTTT. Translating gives CASSVVAMGRGTDTQYF. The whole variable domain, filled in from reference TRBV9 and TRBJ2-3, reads DSGVTQTPKHLITATGQRVTLRCSPRSGDLSVYWYQQSLDQGLQFLIQYYNGEERAKGNILERFSAQQFPDLHSELNLSSLELGDSALYFCASSVVAMGRGTDTQYFGPGTRLTVL.

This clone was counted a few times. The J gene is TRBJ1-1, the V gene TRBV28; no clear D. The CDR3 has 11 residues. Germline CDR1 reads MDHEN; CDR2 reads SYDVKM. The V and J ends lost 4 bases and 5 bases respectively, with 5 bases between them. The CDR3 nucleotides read TGTGCCAGCAGTTGGGTGACTGAAGCTTTCTTT. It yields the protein CASSWVTEAFF.

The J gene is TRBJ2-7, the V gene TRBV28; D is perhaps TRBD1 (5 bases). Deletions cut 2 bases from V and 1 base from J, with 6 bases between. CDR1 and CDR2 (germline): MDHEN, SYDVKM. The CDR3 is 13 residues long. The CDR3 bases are TGTGCCAGCAGTTTAGGGGCATCCTACGAGCAGTACTTC. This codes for CASSLGASYEQYF.

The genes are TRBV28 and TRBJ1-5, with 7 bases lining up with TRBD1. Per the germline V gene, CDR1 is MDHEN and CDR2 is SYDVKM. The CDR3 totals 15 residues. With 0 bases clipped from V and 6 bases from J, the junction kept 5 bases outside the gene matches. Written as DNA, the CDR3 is TGTGCCAGCAGTTTATGGTCAGGGGGTATTCAGCCCCAGCATTTT. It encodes CASSLWSGGIQPQHF.

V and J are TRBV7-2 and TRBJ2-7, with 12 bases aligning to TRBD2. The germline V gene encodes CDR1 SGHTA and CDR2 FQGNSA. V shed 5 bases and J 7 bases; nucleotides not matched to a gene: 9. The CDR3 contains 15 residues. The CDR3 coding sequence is TGTGCCAGCAGCCCGACTAGCGGGAGACGGTGGGAGCAGTACTTC. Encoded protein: CASSPTSGRRWEQYF.

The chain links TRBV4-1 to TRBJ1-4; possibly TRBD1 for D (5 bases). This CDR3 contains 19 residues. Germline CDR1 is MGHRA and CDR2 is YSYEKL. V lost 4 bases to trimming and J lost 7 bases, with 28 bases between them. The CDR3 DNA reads TGCGCCAGCAGCCTACCTTTCCGGGACCGCCTTAGTATTGGTGAAAAACTGTTTTTT. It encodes CASSLPFRDRLSIGEKLFF.

The CDR3: CASSERGSLASYEQYF. The CDR3 nucleotides are TGTGCCAGCAGTGAACGCGGCTCACTGGCAAGTTACGAGCAGTACTTC. V gene TRBV2 combines with J gene TRBJ2-7; the D is unclear. Germline V gene lookup returns CDR1 SNHLY and CDR2 FYNNEI. CDR3 size: 16 residues. Trimming removed 2 bases at V and 4 bases at J, with 18 bases between.

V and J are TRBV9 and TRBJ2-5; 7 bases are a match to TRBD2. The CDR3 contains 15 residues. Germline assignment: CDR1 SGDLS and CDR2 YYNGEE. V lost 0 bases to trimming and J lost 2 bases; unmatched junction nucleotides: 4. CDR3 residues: CASSVGWGGQETQYF. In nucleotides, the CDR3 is TGTGCCAGCAGCGTAGGCTGGGGGGGTCAAGAGACCCAGTACTTC.

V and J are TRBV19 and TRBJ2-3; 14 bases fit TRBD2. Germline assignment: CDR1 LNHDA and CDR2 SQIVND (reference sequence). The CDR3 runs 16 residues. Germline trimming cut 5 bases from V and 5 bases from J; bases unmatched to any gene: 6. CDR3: CASSSGLAGDVDTQYF. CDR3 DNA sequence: TGTGCCAGTAGTTCGGGACTAGCGGGAGACGTAGATACGCAGTATTTT.

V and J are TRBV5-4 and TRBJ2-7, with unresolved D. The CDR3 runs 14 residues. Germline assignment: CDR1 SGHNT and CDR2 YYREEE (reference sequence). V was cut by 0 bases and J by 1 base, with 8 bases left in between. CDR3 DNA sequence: TGTGCCAGCAGCTTGGCGTTTAGATCCTACGAGCAGTACTTC. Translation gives CASSLAFRSYEQYF.

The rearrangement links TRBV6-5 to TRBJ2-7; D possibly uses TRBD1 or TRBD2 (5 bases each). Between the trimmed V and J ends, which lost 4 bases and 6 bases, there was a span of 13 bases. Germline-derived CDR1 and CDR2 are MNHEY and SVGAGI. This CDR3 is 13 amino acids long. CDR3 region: CASSSQPGSEQYF. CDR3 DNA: TGTGCCAGCAGTTCTCAACCAGGGAGCGAGCAGTACTTC.

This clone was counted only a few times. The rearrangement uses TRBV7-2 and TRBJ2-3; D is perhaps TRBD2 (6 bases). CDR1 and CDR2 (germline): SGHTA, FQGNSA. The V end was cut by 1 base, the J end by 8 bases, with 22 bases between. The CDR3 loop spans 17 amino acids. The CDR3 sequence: CASSLDQGTLAQSTQYF. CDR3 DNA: TGTGCCAGCAGCTTAGACCAAGGGACTTTGGCACAGAGTACGCAGTATTTT.

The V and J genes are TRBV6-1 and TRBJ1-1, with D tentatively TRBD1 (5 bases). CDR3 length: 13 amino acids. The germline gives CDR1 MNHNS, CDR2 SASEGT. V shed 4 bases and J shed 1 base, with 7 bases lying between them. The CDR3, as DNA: TGTGCCAGCAGTGCTGGGGGGAACACTGAAGCTTTCTTT. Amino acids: CASSAGGNTEAFF.

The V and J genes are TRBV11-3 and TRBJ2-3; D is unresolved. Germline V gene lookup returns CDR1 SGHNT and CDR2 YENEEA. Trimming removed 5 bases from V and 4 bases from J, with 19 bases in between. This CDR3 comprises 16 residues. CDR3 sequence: CASSTATNHKADTQYF. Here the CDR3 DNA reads TGTGCCAGCAGCACTGCAACTAACCATAAGGCAGATACGCAGTATTTT.

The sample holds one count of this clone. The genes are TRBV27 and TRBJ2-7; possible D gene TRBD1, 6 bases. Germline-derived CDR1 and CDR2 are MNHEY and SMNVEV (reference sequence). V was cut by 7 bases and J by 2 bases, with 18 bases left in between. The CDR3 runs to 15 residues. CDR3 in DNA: TGTGCCAGCACTTATATGCGACAGGCCCCCTACGAGCAGTACTTC. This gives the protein CASTYMRQAPYEQYF.

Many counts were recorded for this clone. CDR3: CASSPPGGRETEAFF. The CDR3 nucleotides read TGTGCCAGCAGCCCGCCGGGGGGGCGGGAGACTGAAGCTTTCTTT. The chain has TRBV6-1 and TRBJ1-1, with D perhaps TRBD1 (6 bases). With 6 bases removed from V and 5 bases from J, the gap between germline ends came to 19 bases. The CDR3 loop spans 15 amino acids. Germline V gene lookup returns CDR1 MNHNS and CDR2 SASEGT.